This T cell receptor (beta chain) was recorded in a study of blood T cell repertoires in COVID-19. Trimming cost V 1 base and J 8 bases, with 6 bases left between them. The CDR3 is 13 residues long. The germline V gene encodes CDR1 LNHNV and CDR2 YYDKDF (reference sequence). This clone occurred once. The repertoire was sequenced with immunoSEQ multiplex PCR; TCRdb's copy has only in-frame clones and lacks some. The sample shows under 350,000 clones, about 86% of them seen only once. This sequence originates from a woman aged 40 to 49 with acute COVID-19. V usage is TRBV15 and J usage is TRBJ1-6; the D is unclear. Sequencing was carried out using PBMCs or T cells enriched from blood (not recorded which). CDR3 coding DNA: TGTGCCACCAGCAGAGTTCCTTATTCACCCCTCCACTTT. Protein product: CATSRVPYSPLHF.